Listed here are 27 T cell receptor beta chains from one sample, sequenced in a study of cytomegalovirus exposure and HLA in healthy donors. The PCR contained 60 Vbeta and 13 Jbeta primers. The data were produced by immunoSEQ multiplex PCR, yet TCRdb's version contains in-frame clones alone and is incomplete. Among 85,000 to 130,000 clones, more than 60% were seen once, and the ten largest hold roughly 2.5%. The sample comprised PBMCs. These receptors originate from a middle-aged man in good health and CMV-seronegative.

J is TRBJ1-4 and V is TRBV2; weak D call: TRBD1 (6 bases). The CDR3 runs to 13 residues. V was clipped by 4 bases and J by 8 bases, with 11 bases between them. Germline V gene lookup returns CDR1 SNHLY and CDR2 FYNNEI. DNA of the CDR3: TGTGCCAGCAGTGGCAGGGGCGGGGAAAAACTGTTTTTT. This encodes CASSGRGGEKLFF. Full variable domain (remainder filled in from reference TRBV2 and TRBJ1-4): EPEVTQTPSHQVTQMGQEVILRCVPISNHLYFYWYRQILGQKVEFLVSFYNNEISEKSEIFDDQFSVERPDGSNFTLKIRSTKLEDSAMYFCASSGRGGEKLFFGSGTQLSVL.

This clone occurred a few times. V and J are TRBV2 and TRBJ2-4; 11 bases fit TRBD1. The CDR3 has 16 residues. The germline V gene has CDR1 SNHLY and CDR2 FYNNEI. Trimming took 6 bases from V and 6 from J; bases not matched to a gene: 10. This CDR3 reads CASSRVGTGGRNIQYF. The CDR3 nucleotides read TGTGCCAGCAGCCGCGTAGGGACAGGGGGTAGAAACATTCAGTACTTC.

CDR3 nucleotide sequence: TGCGCCAGCAGCTTGGGGCAGGAAGATAATCAGCCCCAGCATTTT. Its protein product is CASSLGQEDNQPQHF. V and J are TRBV5-1 and TRBJ1-5, with no clear D. V was trimmed by 0 bases and J by 4 bases, leaving 11 bases between them. This CDR3 is built from 15 residues. Germline V CDR1 and CDR2: SGHRS, YFSETQ.

Here the CDR3 reads CASSQDVAGGSRSYEQYF. As DNA, the CDR3 is TGCGCCAGCAGCCAAGATGTTGCGGGGGGCTCCCGATCCTACGAGCAGTACTTC. The chain uses TRBV4-1 and TRBJ2-7; 8 nucleotides agree with TRBD2. V dropped 0 bases and J dropped 1; count of bases not matched to a gene: 11. This CDR3 is 18 amino acids long. CDR1 is MGHRA and CDR2 is YSYEKL in the germline V gene.

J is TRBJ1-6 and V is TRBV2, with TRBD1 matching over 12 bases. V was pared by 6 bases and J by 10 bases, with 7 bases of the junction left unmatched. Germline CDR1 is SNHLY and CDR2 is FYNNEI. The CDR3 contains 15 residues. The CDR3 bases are TGTGCCAGCAGCCTGGGACAGGGGGCTGAGTCACCCCTCCACTTT. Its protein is CASSLGQGAESPLHF.

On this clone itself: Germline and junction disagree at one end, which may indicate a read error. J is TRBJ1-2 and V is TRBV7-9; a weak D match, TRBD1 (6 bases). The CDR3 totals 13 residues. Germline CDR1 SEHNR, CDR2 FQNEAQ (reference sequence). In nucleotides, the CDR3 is TGTTCCAGCAGCTTTAGGCAGGGGTTTGGCTACACCTTC. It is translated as CSSSFRQGFGYTF.

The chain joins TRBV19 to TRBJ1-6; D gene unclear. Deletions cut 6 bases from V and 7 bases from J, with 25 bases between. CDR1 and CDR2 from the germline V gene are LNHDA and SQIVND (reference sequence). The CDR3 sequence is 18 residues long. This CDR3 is CASRPEYGSLSRNSPLHF. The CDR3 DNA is TGTGCCAGTAGACCGGAGTACGGCAGCCTCTCAAGGAATTCACCCCTCCACTTT.

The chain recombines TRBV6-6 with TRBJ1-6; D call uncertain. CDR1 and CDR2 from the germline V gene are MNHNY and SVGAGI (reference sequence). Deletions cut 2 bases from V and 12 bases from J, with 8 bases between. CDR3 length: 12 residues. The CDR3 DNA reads TGTGCCAGCAGTTACCCCCTAGAACCCCTCCACTTT. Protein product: CASSYPLEPLHF.

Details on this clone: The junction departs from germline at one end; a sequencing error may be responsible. CDR3: CASSFTGQGWNTGELLF. CDR3 bases: TGCGCCAGCAGCTTTACGGGACAGGGCTGGAATACCGGGGAGCTGCTTTTT. The chain carries TRBV5-1 and TRBJ2-2; 9 bases fit TRBD1. The length of the CDR3 is 17 residues. Germline values: CDR1 SGHRS, CDR2 YFSETQ.

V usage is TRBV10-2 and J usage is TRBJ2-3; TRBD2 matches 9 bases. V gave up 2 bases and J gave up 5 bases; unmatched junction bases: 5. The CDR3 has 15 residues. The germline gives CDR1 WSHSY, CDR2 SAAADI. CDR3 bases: TGCGCCAGCAGTGAGGCGGGGGGGCGGATAGATACGCAGTATTTT. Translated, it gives CASSEAGGRIDTQYF.

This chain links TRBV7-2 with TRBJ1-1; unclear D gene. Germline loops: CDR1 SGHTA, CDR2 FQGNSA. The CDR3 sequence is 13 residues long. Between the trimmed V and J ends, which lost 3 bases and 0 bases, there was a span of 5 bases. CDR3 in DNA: TGTGCCAGCAGCTTCGCTATGAACACTGAAGCTTTCTTT. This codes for CASSFAMNTEAFF.

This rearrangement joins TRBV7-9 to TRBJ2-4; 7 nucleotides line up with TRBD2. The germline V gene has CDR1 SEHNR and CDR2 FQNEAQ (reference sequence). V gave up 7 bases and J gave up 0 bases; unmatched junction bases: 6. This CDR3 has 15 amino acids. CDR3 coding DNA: TGTGCCAGCACGTTTACGGGGGGAGCCAAAAACATTCAGTACTTC. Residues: CASTFTGGAKNIQYF.

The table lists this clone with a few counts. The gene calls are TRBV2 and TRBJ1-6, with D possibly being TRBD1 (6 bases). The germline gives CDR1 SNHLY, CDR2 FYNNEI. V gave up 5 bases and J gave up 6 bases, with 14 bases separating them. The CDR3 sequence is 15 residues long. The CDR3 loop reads CASSTADRSNSPLHF. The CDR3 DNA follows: TGTGCCAGCAGTACCGCGGACAGAAGTAATTCACCCCTCCACTTT.

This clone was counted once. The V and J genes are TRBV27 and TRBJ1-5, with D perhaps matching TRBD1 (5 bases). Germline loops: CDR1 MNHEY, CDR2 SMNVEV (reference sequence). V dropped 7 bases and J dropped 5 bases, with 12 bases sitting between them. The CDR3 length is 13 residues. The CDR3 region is CASTGGWDQPQHF. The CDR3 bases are TGTGCCAGCACCGGGGGGTGGGATCAGCCCCAGCATTTT.

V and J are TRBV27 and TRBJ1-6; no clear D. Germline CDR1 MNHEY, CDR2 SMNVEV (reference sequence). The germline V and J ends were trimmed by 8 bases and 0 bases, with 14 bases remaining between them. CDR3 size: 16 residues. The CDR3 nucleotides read TGTGCCAGCGGTTCAGAACGGAGCTCCTATAATTCACCCCTCCACTTT. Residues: CASGSERSSYNSPLHF.

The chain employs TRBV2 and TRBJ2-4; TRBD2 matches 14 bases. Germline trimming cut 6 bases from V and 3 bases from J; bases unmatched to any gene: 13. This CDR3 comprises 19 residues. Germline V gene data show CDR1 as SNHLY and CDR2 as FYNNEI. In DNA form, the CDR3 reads TGTGCCAGCAGAGGACTAGCGGGGGGCCTCCTTCAGAGCAAAAACATTCAGTACTTC. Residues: CASRGLAGGLLQSKNIQYF.

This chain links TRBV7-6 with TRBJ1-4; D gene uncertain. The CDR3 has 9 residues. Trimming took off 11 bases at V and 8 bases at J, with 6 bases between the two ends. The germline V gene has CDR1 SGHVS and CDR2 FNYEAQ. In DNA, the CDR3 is TGTGCCCAGTCGGAAAAACTGTTTTTT. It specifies CAQSEKLFF.

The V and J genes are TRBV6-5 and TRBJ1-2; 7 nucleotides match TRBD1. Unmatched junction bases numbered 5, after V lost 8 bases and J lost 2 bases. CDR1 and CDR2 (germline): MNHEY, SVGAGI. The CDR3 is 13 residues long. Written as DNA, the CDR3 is TGTGCCAGCGGGGGACAGAAAAACTATGGCTACACCTTC. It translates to CASGGQKNYGYTF.

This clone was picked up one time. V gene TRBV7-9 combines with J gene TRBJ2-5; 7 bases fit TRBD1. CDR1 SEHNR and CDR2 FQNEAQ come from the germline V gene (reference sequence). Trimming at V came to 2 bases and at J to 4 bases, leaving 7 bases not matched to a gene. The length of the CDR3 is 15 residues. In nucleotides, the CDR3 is TGTGCCAGCAGCTTAACAGGGGCGTTTCGAGAGACCCAGTACTTC. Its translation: CASSLTGAFRETQYF.

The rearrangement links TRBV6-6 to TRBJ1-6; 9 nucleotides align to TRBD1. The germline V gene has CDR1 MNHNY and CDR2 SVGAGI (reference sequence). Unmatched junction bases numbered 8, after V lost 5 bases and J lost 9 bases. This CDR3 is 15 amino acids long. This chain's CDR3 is CASSLDRGKGSPLHF. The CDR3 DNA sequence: TGTGCCAGCAGTCTGGACAGGGGTAAAGGTTCACCCCTCCACTTT.

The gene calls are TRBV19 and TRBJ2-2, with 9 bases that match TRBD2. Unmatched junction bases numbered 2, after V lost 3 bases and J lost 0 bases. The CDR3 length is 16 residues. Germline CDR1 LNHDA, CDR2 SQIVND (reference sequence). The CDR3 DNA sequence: TGTGCCAGTAGTATGGGACTAGCCCCGAACACCGGGGAGCTGTTTTTT. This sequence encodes CASSMGLAPNTGELFF.

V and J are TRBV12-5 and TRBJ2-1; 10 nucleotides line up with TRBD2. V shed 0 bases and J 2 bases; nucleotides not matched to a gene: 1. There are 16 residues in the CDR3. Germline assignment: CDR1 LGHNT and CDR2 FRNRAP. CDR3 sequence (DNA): TGTGCTAGTGGTTTGGTAGCGGGGGGGCCCTACAATGAGCAGTTCTTC. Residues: CASGLVAGGPYNEQFF.

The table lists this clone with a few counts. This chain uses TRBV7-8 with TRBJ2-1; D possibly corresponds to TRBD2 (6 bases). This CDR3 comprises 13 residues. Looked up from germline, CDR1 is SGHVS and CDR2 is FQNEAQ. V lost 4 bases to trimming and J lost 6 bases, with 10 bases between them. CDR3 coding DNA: TGTGCCAGCAGCTACCTCGGGGGCAATGAGCAGTTCTTC. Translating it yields CASSYLGGNEQFF.

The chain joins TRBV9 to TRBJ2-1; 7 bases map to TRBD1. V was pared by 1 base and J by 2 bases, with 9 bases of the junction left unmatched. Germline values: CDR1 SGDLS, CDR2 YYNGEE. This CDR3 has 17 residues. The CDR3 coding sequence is TGTGCCAGCAGCGTATATGGGATAGGGGGCGCCTACAATGAGCAGTTCTTC. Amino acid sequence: CASSVYGIGGAYNEQFF. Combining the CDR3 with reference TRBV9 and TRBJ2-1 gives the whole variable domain DSGVTQTPKHLITATGQRVTLRCSPRSGDLSVYWYQQSLDQGLQFLIQYYNGEERAKGNILERFSAQQFPDLHSELNLSSLELGDSALYFCASSVYGIGGAYNEQFFGPGTRLTVL.

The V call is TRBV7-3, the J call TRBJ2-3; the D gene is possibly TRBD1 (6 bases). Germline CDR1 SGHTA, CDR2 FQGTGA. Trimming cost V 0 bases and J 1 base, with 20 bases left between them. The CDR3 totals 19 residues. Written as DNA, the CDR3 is TGTGCCAGCAGCTTAACGTTCGGGGCAACAGGGAGTGGCACAGATACGCAGTATTTT. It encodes CASSLTFGATGSGTDTQYF.

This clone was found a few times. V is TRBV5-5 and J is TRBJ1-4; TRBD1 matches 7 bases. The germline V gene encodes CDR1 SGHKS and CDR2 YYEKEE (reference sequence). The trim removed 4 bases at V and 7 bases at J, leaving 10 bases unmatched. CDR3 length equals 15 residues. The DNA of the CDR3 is TGTGCCAGCAGCGCGGGGACAGAGGTGGGTGAAAAACTGTTTTTT. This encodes CASSAGTEVGEKLFF.

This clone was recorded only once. The CDR3 DNA reads as TGTGCCAGCATTCCAGGGAGCGGGAGGGATGAGCAGTTCTTC. This codes for CASIPGSGRDEQFF. The rearrangement links TRBV6-1 to TRBJ2-1; 10 bases fit TRBD2. Germline CDR1 and CDR2: MNHNS and SASEGT. The CDR3 has 14 residues. V shed 7 bases and J 8 bases; nucleotides not matched to a gene: 8.